This T cell receptor (beta chain) was recorded in a study of graft-versus-host responses after intestinal transplantation. About the research overall: As for transplant type, recipients had multivisceral, liver-intestinal, or isolated intestinal grafts. Tacrolimus and steroids were given for around 3 years to all recipients after anti-thymocyte globulin induction.

The CDR3 runs 16 residues. Looked up from germline, CDR1 is MNHNS and CDR2 is SASEGT. The V end lost 0 bases, the J end lost 3 bases, and 12 bases lay between the germline ends. Some clones are missing from TCRdb's copy, which holds only in-frame ones; the method was immunoSEQ multiplex PCR. The table includes 55,000 to 70,000 clones, approximately 89% detected once. As regards this clone: Antigen: not known.

Findings of the study overall: Early post-transplant HvG declines tracked with peak circulating GvH clone levels. Some GvH clones appeared in ileal mucosa or blood before recipient bone marrow.

The specimen comprised PBMCs, sampled less than 130 days after intestinal transplantation. This receptor was identified in a human patient who received an intestinal transplant, so some T cells may come from the graft donor. The genes are TRBV6-1 and TRBJ2-1; D gene ambiguous. This CDR3 reads CASSEAAGLFYNEQFF. DNA for the CDR3: TGTGCCAGCAGTGAAGCGGCAGGCCTCTTCTACAATGAGCAGTTCTTC.